Sequencing of this T cell receptor (beta chain) was carried out in a study of blood T cell repertoires in COVID-19. Study information: T cells, B-cell-depleted T cells, or PBMCs provided the cDNA or gDNA that served as material.

Per the original methods: Nucleated cell number was recorded as an estimate derived from reference gene primer amplification. Libraries were prepared by immunoSEQ multiplex PCR; TCRdb keeps only in-frame clonotypes and omits some of them. V and J calls and clone size come straight from that table; D and trimming were deduced from the DNA. The sample lists about 26,000 clones, nearly 95% seen once, with 2.1% in the top ten. Turning to this clone: At one of its ends the junction is not consistent with the germline gene, which may arise from a read error.

CDR1 is SSHAT, CDR2 FNYEAQ, per germline (reference sequence). The CDR3 covers 13 residues. This TCR derives from a human donor in a cohort sampled during active COVID-19. The chain uses TRBV7-7 and TRBJ2-5; a weak D match, TRBD2 (5 bases). Material: peripheral blood. CDR3 DNA sequence: TGTGCTAGCAGCTCGGACTACCAAGAGACCCAGTACTTC. The encoded protein is CASSSDYQETQYF.